This is a list of T cell receptor beta chains from one sample in a study of T cells after yellow fever vaccination. TCRdb independently ran MiXCR on the 5' RACE reads; one entry per CDR3 protein. The sample holds 300,000 to 350,000 distinct CDR3 sequences, about 10% seen once. The sample consisted of CD4+ T cells sorted from PBMCs, taken 45 days after the yellow fever booster vaccination. These receptors came from a man aged 18 to 30 who received the YFV17D yellow fever vaccine. Both conserved end residues are part of each CDR3. The order of the fields is V gene, J gene, D gene, clone size, CDR3 protein, CDR3 DNA. A D gene is named only where the DNA matches it firmly. Clone size is not always given. Where it is, it says once, few, many or a class for expanded clones.

V: TRBV11-2; J: TRBJ2-1; D: NA; size: few; CDR3: CASSLDTLAYNEQFF; DNA: TGTGCCAGCAGCTTAGATACCCTAGCTTACAATGAGCAGTTCTTC
V: TRBV12-3/TRBV12-4; J: TRBJ2-5; D: NA; size: few; CDR3: CASSFRRRGDKSQYF; DNA: TGTGCCAGCAGTTTTAGGAGAAGGGGTGATAAGTCCCAGTACTTC
V: TRBV6-1; J: TRBJ2-7; D: TRBD1; size: NA; CDR3: CASGGRGQGAYEQYF; DNA: TGTGCCAGCGGCGGCCGAGGACAGGGGGCCTACGAGCAGTACTTC
V: TRBV4-3; J: TRBJ2-7; D: NA; size: few; CDR3: CASSQDRGTSYEQYF; DNA: TGCGCCAGCAGCCAAGACAGGGGGACTTCCTACGAGCAGTACTTC
V: TRBV10-2; J: TRBJ2-2; D: NA; size: NA; CDR3: CASSLDTNTGELFF; DNA: TGCGCCAGCAGCCTAGACACTAACACCGGGGAGCTGTTTTTT
V: TRBV24-1; J: TRBJ2-5; D: TRBD1; size: few; CDR3: CATSEAGGQETQYF; DNA: TGTGCCACCAGTGAGGCAGGGGGACAAGAGACCCAGTACTTC
V: TRBV4-2; J: TRBJ2-1; D: NA; size: few; CDR3: CASSQEVGRAYNEQFF; DNA: TGTGCCAGCAGCCAAGAAGTGGGGCGCGCCTACAATGAGCAGTTCTTC
V: TRBV7-2; J: TRBJ1-5; D: TRBD1; size: NA; CDR3: CASSQDRPNQPQHF; DNA: TGTGCCAGCAGCCAGGACAGGCCAAATCAGCCCCAGCATTTT
V: TRBV4-2; J: TRBJ2-5; D: NA; size: NA; CDR3: CASSQGGRRRQETQYF; DNA: TGTGCCAGCAGCCAAGGGGGTCGGCGCCGCCAAGAGACCCAGTACTTC
V: TRBV10-3; J: TRBJ2-7; D: TRBD1; size: few; CDR3: CAISGTVYEQYF; DNA: TGTGCCATCAGCGGGACAGTCTACGAGCAGTACTTC